These 13 T cell receptor beta chains originate from one sample sequenced in a study of blood T cell repertoires in COVID-19. Generated by immunoSEQ multiplex PCR, the TCRdb table keeps only in-frame clones and is missing some. The sample comprises 40,000 to 50,000 clones, over 70% of which are singletons, and about 2% rests with the top ten. Sample: peripheral blood. The receptors shown here come from a woman of 80 years or more with COVID-19, enrolled during active disease.

The CDR3 region has the DNA TGCAGTGCTGGCCGCAGTAACGAGCAGTACTTC. Protein product: CSAGRSNEQYF. This chain joins TRBV20-1 and TRBJ2-7; D ambiguous. CDR3 length: 11 residues. Germline V gives CDR1 DFQATT, CDR2 SNEGSKA (reference sequence). V was clipped by 5 bases and J by 5 bases, with 10 bases between them.

The chain's CDR3 is CASSVGETQYF. CDR3 coding DNA: TGCGCCAGCAGTGTCGGAGAGACCCAGTACTTC. The rearrangement joins TRBV10-1 to TRBJ2-5; D is uncertain. From germline, CDR1 is WNHNN and CDR2 SYGVQD (reference sequence). V was pared by 4 bases and J by 4 bases, with 4 bases between. CDR3 length: 11 residues.

J is TRBJ1-2 and V is TRBV3-1 (or the pseudogene TRBV3-2); D gene uncertain. This CDR3 region has 11 residues. Germline CDR1 and CDR2: LGHDT and YNNKEL (reference sequence). V was cut by 6 bases and J by 10 bases, with 12 bases left in between. CDR3 sequence reads: CASSRNLVYTF. The CDR3 nucleotides read TGTGCCAGCAGTCGGAACCTAGTCTACACCTTC.

The chain combines TRBV18 with TRBJ2-2; 9 bases are shared with TRBD1. Germline V lookup: CDR1 KGHSH, CDR2 LQKENI. The CDR3 has 14 amino acids. The V segment lost 8 bases and the J segment 5 bases; nucleotides outside the gene matches: 6. The CDR3 reads CASRDRDVTGELFF. CDR3 nucleotide sequence: TGTGCCAGCCGGGACAGGGATGTAACCGGGGAGCTGTTTTTT.

The DNA of the CDR3 is TGTGCCTGGAGTGTGGCACAGGGCTATGGCTACACCTTC. This encodes CAWSVAQGYGYTF. This chain connects TRBV30 to TRBJ1-2; a weak D match, TRBD1 (6 bases). V lost 0 bases and J 4 bases, leaving 9 bases between the germline ends. Per germline, CDR1 GTSNPN and CDR2 SVGIG (reference sequence). This CDR3 has 13 amino acids. The full variable domain, with the rest looked up from reference TRBV30 and TRBJ1-2, is SQTIHQWPATLVQPVGSPLSLECTVEGTSNPNLYWYRQAAGRGLQLLFYSVGIGQISSEVPQNLSASRPQDRQFILSSKKLLLSDSGFYLCAWSVAQGYGYTFGSGTRLTVV.

In this sample, this clone turned up once. CDR3 sequence: CAISGQGTYEQYF. The CDR3 nucleotides read TGTGCCATCAGTGGACAGGGAACCTACGAGCAGTACTTC. The chain carries TRBV10-3 and TRBJ2-7, with TRBD1 identical over 7 bases. In germline, CDR1 is ENHRY, CDR2 SYGVKD. This CDR3 spans 13 amino acids. V lost 4 bases and J lost 2; bases outside the gene matches: 2.

The chain couples TRBV6-6 to TRBJ1-1; no definite D call. CDR3 length: 15 amino acids. V lost 0 bases, J lost 7 bases, and 15 bases lay in between. Germline CDR1 MNHNY, CDR2 SVGAGI (reference sequence). This chain's CDR3 is CASSYSGNWAGEAFF. In nucleotides, the CDR3 is TGTGCCAGCAGTTACTCCGGGAATTGGGCAGGTGAAGCTTTCTTT.

V and J are TRBV19 and TRBJ1-1; the D gene is possibly TRBD1 (6 bases). CDR3 length: 18 residues. Looked up from germline, CDR1 is LNHDA and CDR2 is SQIVND (reference sequence). The V end was cut by 9 bases, the J end by 4 bases, with 30 bases between. The CDR3 DNA reads as TGTGCCAGCTACCCCATGGTCCTGGGGGCGAAGGTAGGCACTGAAGCTTTCTTT. It translates to CASYPMVLGAKVGTEAFF.

This clone appeared a few times. The rearrangement links TRBV27 to TRBJ1-1; D remains ambiguous. Germline V gives CDR1 MNHEY, CDR2 SMNVEV (reference sequence). This CDR3 contains 14 residues. Trimming removed 5 bases at V and 1 base at J, with 11 bases between. The CDR3 region has the DNA TGTGCCAGCAGTATGCGACACGCGAACACTGAAGCTTTCTTT. Its protein product is CASSMRHANTEAFF.

The chain has TRBV11-2 and TRBJ2-7; TRBD2 aligns across 9 bases. Germline assignment: CDR1 SGHAT and CDR2 FQNNGV. V shed 0 bases, J shed 4 bases, and the junction held 4 bases outside the gene matches. The CDR3 runs to 15 residues. CDR3 loop: CASSLEGTSGYEQYF. The CDR3 DNA follows: TGTGCCAGCAGCTTAGAGGGTACTAGCGGGTACGAGCAGTACTTC.

The chain combines TRBV18 with TRBJ1-3; tentatively, D is TRBD1 (5 bases). The ends were cut back, 2 bases at V and 0 bases at J, with 8 bases in the middle. The length of the CDR3 is 15 residues. CDR1 KGHSH and CDR2 LQKENI come from the germline V gene. The CDR3, as DNA: TGTGCCAGCTCACCATCGACAGTCTCTGGAAACACCATATATTTT. Protein sequence: CASSPSTVSGNTIYF. Variable domain in full (rest from reference TRBV18 and TRBJ1-3): NAGVMQNPRHLVRRRGQEARLRCSPMKGHSHVYWYRQLPEEGLKFMVYLQKENIIDESGMPKERFSAEFPKEGPSILRIQQVVRGDSAAYFCASSPSTVSGNTIYFGEGSWLTVV.

The chain joins TRBV19 to TRBJ2-1, with 11 bases that match TRBD2. The CDR3 is made up of 15 amino acids. The V gene's germline CDR1 is LNHDA and CDR2 SQIVND (reference sequence). With 3 bases clipped from V and 7 bases from J, the junction kept 5 bases outside the gene matches. CDR3 residues: CASSISGGVFNEQFF. Here the CDR3 DNA reads TGTGCCAGTAGTATTAGCGGGGGGGTGTTTAATGAGCAGTTCTTC. The full variable domain, completed using reference TRBV19 and TRBJ2-1, is DGGITQSPKYLFRKEGQNVTLSCEQNLNHDAMYWYRQDPGQGLRLIYYSQIVNDFQKGDIAEGYSVSREKKESFPLTVTSAQKNPTAFYLCASSISGGVFNEQFFGPGTRLTVL.

The CDR3 region is CASRAPGQGTYNEQFF. The DNA of the CDR3 is TGTGCCAGTAGAGCCCCGGGACAGGGCACCTACAATGAGCAGTTCTTC. The chain joins TRBV19 to TRBJ2-1; the match to TRBD1 covers 9 bases. In germline, CDR1 is LNHDA, CDR2 SQIVND (reference sequence). This CDR3 contains 16 residues. The J segment lost 2 bases and the V segment lost 6 bases, leaving 8 bases of the junction unmatched.